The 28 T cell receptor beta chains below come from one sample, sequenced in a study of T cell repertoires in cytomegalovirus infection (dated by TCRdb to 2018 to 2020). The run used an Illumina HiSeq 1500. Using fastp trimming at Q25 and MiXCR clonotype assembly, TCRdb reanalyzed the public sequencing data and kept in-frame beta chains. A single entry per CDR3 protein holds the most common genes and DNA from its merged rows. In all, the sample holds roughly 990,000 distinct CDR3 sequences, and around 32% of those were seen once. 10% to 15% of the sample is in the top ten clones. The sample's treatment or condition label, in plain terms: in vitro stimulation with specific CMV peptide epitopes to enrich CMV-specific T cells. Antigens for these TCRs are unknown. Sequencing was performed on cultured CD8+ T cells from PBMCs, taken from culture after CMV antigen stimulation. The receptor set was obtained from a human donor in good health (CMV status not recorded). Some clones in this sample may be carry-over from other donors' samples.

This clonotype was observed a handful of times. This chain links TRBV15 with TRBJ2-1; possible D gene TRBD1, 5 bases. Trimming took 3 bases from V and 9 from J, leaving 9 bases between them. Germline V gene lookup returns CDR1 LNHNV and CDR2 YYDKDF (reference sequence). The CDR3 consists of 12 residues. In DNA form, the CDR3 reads TGTGCCACCAGCAGGGCAGGGATTGAGCAGTTCTTC. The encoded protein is CATSRAGIEQFF.

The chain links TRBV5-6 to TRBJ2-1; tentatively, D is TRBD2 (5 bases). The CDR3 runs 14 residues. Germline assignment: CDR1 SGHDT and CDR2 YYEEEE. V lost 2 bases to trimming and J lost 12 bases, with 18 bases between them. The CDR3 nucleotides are TGTGCCAGCAGCTTAGTGGTCGGGAACTCCGGGCAGTTCTTC. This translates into CASSLVVGNSGQFF.

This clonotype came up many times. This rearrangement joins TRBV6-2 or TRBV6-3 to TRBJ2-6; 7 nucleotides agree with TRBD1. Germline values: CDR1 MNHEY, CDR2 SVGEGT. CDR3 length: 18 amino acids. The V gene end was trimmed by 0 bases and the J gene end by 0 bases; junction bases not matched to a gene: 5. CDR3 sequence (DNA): TGTGCCAGCAGTTACTCGTGGGCAGGGGGCTCTGGGGCCAACGTCCTGACTTTC. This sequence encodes CASSYSWAGGSGANVLTF.

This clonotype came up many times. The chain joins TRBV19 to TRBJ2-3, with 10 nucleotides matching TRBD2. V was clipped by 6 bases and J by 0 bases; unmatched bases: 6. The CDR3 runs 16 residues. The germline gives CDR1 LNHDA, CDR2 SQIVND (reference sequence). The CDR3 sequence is CASRPGLAPSTDTQYF. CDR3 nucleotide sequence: TGTGCCAGTAGGCCGGGACTAGCGCCAAGCACAGATACGCAGTATTTT.

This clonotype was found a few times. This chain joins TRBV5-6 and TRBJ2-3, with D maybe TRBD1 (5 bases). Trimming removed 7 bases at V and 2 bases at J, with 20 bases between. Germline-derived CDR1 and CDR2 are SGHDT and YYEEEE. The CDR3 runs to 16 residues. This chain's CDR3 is CASRRQSRKYTDTQYF. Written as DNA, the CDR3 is TGTGCCAGCCGCAGACAGAGCAGAAAATACACAGATACGCAGTATTTT.

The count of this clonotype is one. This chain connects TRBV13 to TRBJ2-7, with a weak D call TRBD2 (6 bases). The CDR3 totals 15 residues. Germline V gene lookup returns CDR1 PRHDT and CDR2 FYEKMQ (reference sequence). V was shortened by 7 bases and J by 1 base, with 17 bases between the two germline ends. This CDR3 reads CASIRWDSTSYEQYF. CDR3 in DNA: TGTGCCAGCATCCGGTGGGACTCAACGTCCTACGAGCAGTACTTC. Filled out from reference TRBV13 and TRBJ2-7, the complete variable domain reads AAGVIQSPRHLIKEKRETATLKCYPIPRHDTVYWYQQGPGQDPQFLISFYEKMQSDKGSIPDRFSAQQFSDYHSELNMSSLELGDSALYFCASIRWDSTSYEQYFGPGTRLTVT.

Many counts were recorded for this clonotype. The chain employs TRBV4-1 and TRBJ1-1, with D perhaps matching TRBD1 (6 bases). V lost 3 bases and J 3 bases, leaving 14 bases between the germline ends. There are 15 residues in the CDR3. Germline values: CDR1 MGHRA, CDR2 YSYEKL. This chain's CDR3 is CASSQVYTGYTEAFF. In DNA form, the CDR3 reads TGCGCCAGCAGCCAGGTATATACAGGGTACACTGAAGCTTTCTTT.

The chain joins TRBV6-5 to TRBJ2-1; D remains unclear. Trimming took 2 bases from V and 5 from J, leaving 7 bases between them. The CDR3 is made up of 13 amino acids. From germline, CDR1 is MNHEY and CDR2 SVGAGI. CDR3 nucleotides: TGTGCCAGCAGTTACGGTACCAACAATGAGCAGTTCTTC. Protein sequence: CASSYGTNNEQFF.

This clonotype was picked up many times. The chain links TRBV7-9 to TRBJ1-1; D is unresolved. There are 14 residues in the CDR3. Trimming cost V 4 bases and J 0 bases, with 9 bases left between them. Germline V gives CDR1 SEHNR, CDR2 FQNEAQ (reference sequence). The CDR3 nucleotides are TGTGCCAGCAGCTCACCGGAGCTGAACACTGAAGCTTTCTTT. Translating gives CASSSPELNTEAFF. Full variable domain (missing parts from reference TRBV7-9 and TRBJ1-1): DTGVSQNPRHKITKRGQNVTFRCDPISEHNRLYWYRQTLGQGPEFLTYFQNEAQLEKSRLLSDRFSAERPKGSFSTLEIQRTEQGDSAMYLCASSSPELNTEAFFGQGTRLTVV.

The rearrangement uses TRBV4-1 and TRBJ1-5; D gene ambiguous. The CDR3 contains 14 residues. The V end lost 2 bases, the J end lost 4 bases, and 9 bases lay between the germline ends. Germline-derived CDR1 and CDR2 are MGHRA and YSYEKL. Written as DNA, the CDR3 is TGCGCCAGCAGCCAACGGCAGGAGAATCAGCCCCAGCATTTT. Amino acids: CASSQRQENQPQHF.

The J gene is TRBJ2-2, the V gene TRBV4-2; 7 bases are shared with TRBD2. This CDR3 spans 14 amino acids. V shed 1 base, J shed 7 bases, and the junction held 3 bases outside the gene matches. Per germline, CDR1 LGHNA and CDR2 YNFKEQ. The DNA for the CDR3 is TGTGCCAGCAGCCAAGGGGGGGGGGTCGGGGAGCTGTTTTTT. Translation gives CASSQGGGVGELFF.

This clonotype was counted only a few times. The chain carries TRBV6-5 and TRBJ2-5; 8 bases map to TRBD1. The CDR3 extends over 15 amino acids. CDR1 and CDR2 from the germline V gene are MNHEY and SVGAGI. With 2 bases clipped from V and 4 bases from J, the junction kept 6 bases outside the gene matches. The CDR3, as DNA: TGTGCCAGCAGTTACACAGGGGGGACCGGAGAGACCCAGTACTTC. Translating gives CASSYTGGTGETQYF.

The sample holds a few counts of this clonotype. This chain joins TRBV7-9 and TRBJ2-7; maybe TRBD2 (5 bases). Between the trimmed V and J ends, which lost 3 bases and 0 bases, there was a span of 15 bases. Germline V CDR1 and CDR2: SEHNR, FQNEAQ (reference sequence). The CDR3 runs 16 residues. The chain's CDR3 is CASSFTGGPSSYEQYF. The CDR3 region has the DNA TGTGCCAGCAGCTTTACCGGCGGGCCGTCCTCCTACGAGCAGTACTTC.

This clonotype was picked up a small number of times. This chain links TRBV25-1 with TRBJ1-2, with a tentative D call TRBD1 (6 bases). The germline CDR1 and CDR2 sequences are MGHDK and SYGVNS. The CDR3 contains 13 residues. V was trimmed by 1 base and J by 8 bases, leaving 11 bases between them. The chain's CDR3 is CASSESGAPGYTF. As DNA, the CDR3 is TGTGCCAGCAGTGAATCGGGGGCACCGGGCTACACCTTC.

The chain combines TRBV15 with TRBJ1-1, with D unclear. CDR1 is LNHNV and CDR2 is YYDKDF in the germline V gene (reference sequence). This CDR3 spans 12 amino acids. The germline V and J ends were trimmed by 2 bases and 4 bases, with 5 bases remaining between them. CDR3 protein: CATSRQRTEAFF. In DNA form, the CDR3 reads TGTGCCACCAGCAGACAGCGCACTGAAGCTTTCTTT.

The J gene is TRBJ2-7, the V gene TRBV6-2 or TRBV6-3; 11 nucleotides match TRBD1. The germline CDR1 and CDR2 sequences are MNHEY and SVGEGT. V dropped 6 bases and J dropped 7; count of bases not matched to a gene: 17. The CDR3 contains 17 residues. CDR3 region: CASSPLPGQGASREQYV. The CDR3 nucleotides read TGTGCCAGCAGCCCACTCCCCGGACAGGGGGCGTCTAGGGAGCAGTACGTC.

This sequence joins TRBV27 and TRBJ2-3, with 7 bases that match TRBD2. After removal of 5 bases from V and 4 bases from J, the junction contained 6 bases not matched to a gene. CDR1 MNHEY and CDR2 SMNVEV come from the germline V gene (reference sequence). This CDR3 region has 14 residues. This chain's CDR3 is CASSGGGGADTQYF. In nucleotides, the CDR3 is TGTGCCAGCAGTGGGGGGGGTGGGGCAGATACGCAGTATTTT.

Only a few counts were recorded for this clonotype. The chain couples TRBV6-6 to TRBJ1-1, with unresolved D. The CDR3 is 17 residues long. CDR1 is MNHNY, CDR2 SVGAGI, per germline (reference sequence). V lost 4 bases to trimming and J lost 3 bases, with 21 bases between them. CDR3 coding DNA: TGTGCCAGCAGTTCCCCTCTGTCCCATAAAGGACACACTGAAGCTTTCTTT. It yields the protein CASSSPLSHKGHTEAFF.

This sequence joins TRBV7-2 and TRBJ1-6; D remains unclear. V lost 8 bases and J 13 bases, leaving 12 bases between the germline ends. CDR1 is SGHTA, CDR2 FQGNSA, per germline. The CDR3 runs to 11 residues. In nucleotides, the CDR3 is TGTGCCAGCCGGCGGGAATTGCCCCTCCACTTT. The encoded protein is CASRRELPLHF.

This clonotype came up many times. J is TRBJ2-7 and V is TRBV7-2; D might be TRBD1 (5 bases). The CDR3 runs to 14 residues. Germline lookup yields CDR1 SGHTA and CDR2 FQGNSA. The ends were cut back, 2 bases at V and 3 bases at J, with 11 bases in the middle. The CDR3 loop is CASSLRRRGYEQYF. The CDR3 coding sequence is TGTGCCAGCAGCTTAAGGCGAAGGGGCTACGAGCAGTACTTC.

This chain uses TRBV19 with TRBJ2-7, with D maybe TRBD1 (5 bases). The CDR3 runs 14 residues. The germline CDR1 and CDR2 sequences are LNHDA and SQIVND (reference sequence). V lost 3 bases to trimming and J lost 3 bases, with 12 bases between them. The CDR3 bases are TGTGCCAGTAGTATTAGTGACAGAGACTACGAGCAGTACTTC. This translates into CASSISDRDYEQYF.

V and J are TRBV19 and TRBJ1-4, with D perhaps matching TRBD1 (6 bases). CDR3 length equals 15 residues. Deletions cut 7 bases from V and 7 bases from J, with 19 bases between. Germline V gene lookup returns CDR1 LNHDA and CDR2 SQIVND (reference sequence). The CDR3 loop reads CASTIHAGVGEKLFF. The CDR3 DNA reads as TGTGCCAGTACCATCCACGCAGGGGTCGGTGAAAAACTGTTTTTT.

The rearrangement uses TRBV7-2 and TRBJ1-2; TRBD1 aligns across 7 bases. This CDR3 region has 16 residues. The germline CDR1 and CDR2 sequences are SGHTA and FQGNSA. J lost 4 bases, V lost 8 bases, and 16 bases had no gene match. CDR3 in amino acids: CASREVRQGSTYGYTF. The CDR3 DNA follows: TGTGCCAGCCGGGAGGTCCGACAGGGCTCGACCTATGGCTACACCTTC. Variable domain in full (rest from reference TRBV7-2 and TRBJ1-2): GAGVSQSPSNKVTEKGKDVELRCDPISGHTALYWYRQSLGQGLEFLIYFQGNSAPDKSGLPSDRFSAERTGGSVSTLTIQRTQQEDSAVYLCASREVRQGSTYGYTFGSGTRLTVV.

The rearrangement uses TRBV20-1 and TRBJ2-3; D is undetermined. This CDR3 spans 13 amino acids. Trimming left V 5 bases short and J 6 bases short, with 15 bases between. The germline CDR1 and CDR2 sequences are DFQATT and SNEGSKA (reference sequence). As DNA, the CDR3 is TGCAGTGCTTCGGACGTACTCATGGATACGCAGTATTTT. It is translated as CSASDVLMDTQYF.

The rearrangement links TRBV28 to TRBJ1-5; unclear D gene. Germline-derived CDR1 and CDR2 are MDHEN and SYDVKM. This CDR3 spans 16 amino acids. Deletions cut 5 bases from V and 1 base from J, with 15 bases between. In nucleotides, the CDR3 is TGTGCCAGCAGTCTTACCGGTCTGGAAAGCAATCAGCCCCAGCATTTT. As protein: CASSLTGLESNQPQHF.

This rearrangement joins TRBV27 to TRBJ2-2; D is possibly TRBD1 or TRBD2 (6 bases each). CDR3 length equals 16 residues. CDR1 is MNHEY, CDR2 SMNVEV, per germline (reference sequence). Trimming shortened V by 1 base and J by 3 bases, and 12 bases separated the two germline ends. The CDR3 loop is CASSLLLGGDTGELFF. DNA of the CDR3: TGTGCCAGCAGTTTATTACTGGGGGGCGACACCGGGGAGCTGTTTTTT.

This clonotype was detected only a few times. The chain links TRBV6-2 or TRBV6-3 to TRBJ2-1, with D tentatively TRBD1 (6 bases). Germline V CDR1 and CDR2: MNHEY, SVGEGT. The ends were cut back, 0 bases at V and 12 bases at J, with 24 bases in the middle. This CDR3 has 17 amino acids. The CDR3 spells CASSYSKLRGLRDRQFF. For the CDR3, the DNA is TGTGCCAGCAGTTACTCGAAGTTGAGGGGGTTGCGCGATCGGCAGTTCTTC.

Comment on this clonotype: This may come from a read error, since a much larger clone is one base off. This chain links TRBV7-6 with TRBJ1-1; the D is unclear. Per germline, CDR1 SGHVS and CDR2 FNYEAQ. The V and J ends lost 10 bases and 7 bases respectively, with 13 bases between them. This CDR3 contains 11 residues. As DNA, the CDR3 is TGTGCCAACTCTCTTGAGGGTGAAGCTTTCTTT. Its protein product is CANSLEGEAFF.